Each of the 9 T cell receptor beta chains below was sequenced from the same sample in a study of regulatory T cells in long-lasting Graves disease. Time point reported: persistent/refractory GD, antithyroid drugs over 5 years with positive TRAb. The TCR library was prepared using RNA isolated from PBMCs. Construction of TCR beta libraries relied on iRepertoire HTBI primers and on Arm-PCR targeting CDR3 regions. MiXCR, applied by TCRdb to the multiplex PCR reads, yields one record per CDR3 protein. Of more than 650,000 distinct CDR3 sequences listed, around 30% are singletons. The sample in question was peripheral blood mononuclear cells (PBMCs), obtained when the disease was refractory, from a patient treated with antithyroid drugs. All receptors come from a female donor with Graves disease.

The sample holds a few counts of this clonotype. This sequence joins TRBV5-1 and TRBJ2-7, with TRBD1 matching over 7 bases. Trimming at V came to 0 bases and at J to 3 bases, leaving 6 bases not matched to a gene. This CDR3 has 15 amino acids. Germline CDR1 is SGHRS and CDR2 is YFSETQ. The CDR3 nucleotides read TGCGCCAGCAGCTTGGGGGGGACAGCTAGCTACGAGCAGTACTTC. This sequence encodes CASSLGGTASYEQYF.

This clonotype was seen more than once but under ten times. The chain links TRBV10-3 to TRBJ2-5; 11 bases agree with TRBD2. V dropped 4 bases and J dropped 5; count of bases not matched to a gene: 9. CDR1 is ENHRY and CDR2 is SYGVKD in the germline V gene. This CDR3 is built from 16 residues. The CDR3: CAISATLAGGLETQYF. Written as DNA, the CDR3 is TGTGCCATCAGTGCCACCCTAGCGGGAGGTTTGGAGACCCAGTACTTC.

The CDR3 DNA follows: TGTGCCAGCAGTCGGACTAGCGGGAGCACCCACGAGCAGTACTTC. Translated: CASSRTSGSTHEQYF. The chain employs TRBV3-1 and TRBJ2-7; TRBD2 agrees at 13 bases. Germline V gives CDR1 LGHDT, CDR2 YNNKEL (reference sequence). Trimming at V came to 6 bases and at J to 5 bases, leaving 7 bases not matched to a gene. The CDR3 is 15 amino acids.

This clonotype was counted many times. J is TRBJ1-2 and V is TRBV28; D is possibly TRBD1 (5 bases). V was shortened by 7 bases and J by 7 bases, with 19 bases between the two germline ends. This CDR3 is 14 amino acids long. Germline CDR1 MDHEN, CDR2 SYDVKM. The CDR3 is CASTSFSRASGYTF. CDR3 in DNA: TGTGCCAGCACCTCCTTCTCCAGGGCGAGTGGCTACACCTTC.

J is TRBJ1-2 and V is TRBV3-1, with a weak D call TRBD1 (5 bases). V lost 0 bases and J lost 0, with 11 bases in between. Germline CDR1 reads LGHDT; CDR2 reads YNNKEL (reference sequence). The CDR3 consists of 16 residues. The CDR3 spells CASSQDTGAANYGYTF. The CDR3 DNA reads as TGTGCCAGCAGCCAAGATACCGGGGCCGCTAACTATGGCTACACCTTC.

J is TRBJ1-1 and V is TRBV7-2; D not resolved. The V gene's germline CDR1 is SGHTA and CDR2 FQGNSA. The CDR3 totals 14 residues. The V gene lost 5 bases and the J gene lost 7 bases, with 17 bases spanning the gap. CDR3 sequence reads: CASSISWNSGEAFF. CDR3 nucleotide sequence: TGTGCCAGCAGCATTAGTTGGAATTCGGGTGAAGCTTTCTTT.

The sample holds a few counts of this clonotype. This chain links TRBV20-1 with TRBJ2-5; either TRBD1 or TRBD2 may supply D (5 bases each). From germline, CDR1 is DFQATT and CDR2 SNEGSKA (reference sequence). The ends were cut back, 6 bases at V and 2 bases at J, with 22 bases in the middle. The CDR3 spans 16 residues. The CDR3 is CSAAPLISWGQETQYF. The CDR3 bases are TGCAGTGCCGCCCCTCTTATTAGTTGGGGGCAAGAGACCCAGTACTTC.

This clonotype came up many times. The chain links TRBV12-3 or TRBV12-4 to TRBJ1-2; 7 positions match TRBD1. The V and J ends lost 1 base and 4 bases, in that order; junction bases with no gene match: 6. CDR3 size: 15 residues. The chain's CDR3 is CASSLDVRDSYGYTF. For the CDR3, the DNA is TGTGCCAGCAGTTTAGACGTTAGGGACAGCTATGGCTACACCTTC.

In this sample, this clonotype turned up a few times. The chain recombines TRBV6-1 with TRBJ2-2; 8 bases line up with TRBD2. Germline V CDR1 and CDR2: MNHNS, SASEGT. The CDR3 length is 16 residues. The junction had 7 bases not matched to a gene; V was cut back by 7 bases and J by 0 bases. The CDR3, as DNA: TGTGCCAGCACTCGAACGGGAGGGACGAACACCGGGGAGCTGTTTTTT. Translating it yields CASTRTGGTNTGELFF.